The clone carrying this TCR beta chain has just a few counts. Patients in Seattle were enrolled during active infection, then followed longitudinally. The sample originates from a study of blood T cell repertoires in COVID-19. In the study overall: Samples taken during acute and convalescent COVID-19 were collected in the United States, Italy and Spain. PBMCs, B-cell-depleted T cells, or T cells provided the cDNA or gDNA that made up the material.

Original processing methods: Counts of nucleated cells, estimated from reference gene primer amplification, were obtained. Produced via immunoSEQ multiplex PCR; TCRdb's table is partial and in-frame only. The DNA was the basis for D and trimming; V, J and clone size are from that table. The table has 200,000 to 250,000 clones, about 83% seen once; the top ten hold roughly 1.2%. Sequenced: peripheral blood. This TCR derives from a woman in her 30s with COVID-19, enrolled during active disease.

The CDR3 protein is CASSPQATGRETQYF. The DNA of the CDR3 is TGTGCCAGCAGCCCCCAAGCGACAGGGAGAGAGACCCAGTACTTC. The rearrangement uses TRBV11-2 and TRBJ2-5; 7 nucleotides agree with TRBD1. With 5 bases clipped from V and 4 bases from J, the junction kept 10 bases outside the gene matches. CDR1 and CDR2 (germline): SGHAT, FQNNGV. The CDR3 runs to 15 residues.